This T cell receptor beta chain is from a study of blood T cell repertoires in COVID-19. As for the study in general: Italy, Spain and the United States were the sources of the convalescent and acute COVID-19 samples. T cells, B-cell-depleted T cells, or PBMCs supplied cDNA or gDNA.

TCRdb's table, derived via immunoSEQ multiplex PCR, lists solely in-frame clones and lacks some. The sample has 130,000 or so clones, 84% seen once. Germline assignment: CDR1 MNHEY and CDR2 SVGAGI. Deletions cut 5 bases from V and 5 bases from J, with 12 bases between. The CDR3 is made up of 13 amino acids. In this sample, this clone turned up a few times. This clonotype was obtained from a man between 60 and 75 years old with acute or convalescent COVID-19. The chain uses TRBV6-5 and TRBJ1-2, with D possibly being TRBD1 (5 bases). Sample: peripheral blood. For the CDR3, the DNA is TGTGCCAGCAGTCGGACACCCTCGTATGGCTACACCTTC. This sequence encodes CASSRTPSYGYTF.